Below are 27 T cell receptor beta chains sequenced from a single sample in a study of T cell responses to AZD1222 COVID-19 vaccine. The repertoire was sequenced with immunoSEQ multiplex PCR; TCRdb's copy has only in-frame clones and lacks some. The sample lists 100,000 to 150,000 clones, more than 85% seen once, with under 2% in the top ten. Here the sequenced sample was peripheral blood, taken 28 days after the second AZD1222 dose. These TCRs come from an adult who received the AZD1222 COVID-19 vaccine.

V gene TRBV10-3 combines with J gene TRBJ1-5; 9 nucleotides agree with TRBD1. Germline CDR1 and CDR2: ENHRY and SYGVKD. Trimming cost V 4 bases and J 2 bases; bases outside gene matches: 6. The CDR3 runs 16 residues. Here the CDR3 DNA reads TGTGCCATCAGTGCAACAGGGGGCGAAGGCAATCAGCCCCAGCATTTT. Amino acids: CAISATGGEGNQPQHF.

As for this clone: Sequence at one end of the junction differs from germline and may be a read error. The chain uses TRBV7-9 and TRBJ1-4, with a tentative D call TRBD1 (5 bases). CDR1 is SEHNR, CDR2 FQNEAQ, per germline (reference sequence). CDR3 size: 15 residues. The CDR3 here is CASSLRLGEDEQLFF. Here the CDR3 DNA reads TGTGCCAGCAGCCTACGGCTGGGGGAGGATGAACAACTGTTTTTT.

This chain's CDR3 is CASSVLMRGLSNQPQHF. The DNA of the CDR3 is TGTGCCAGCAGTGTTTTAATGAGGGGCCTTAGCAATCAGCCCCAGCATTTT. The genes are TRBV2 and TRBJ1-5; D is perhaps TRBD1 (5 bases). V was pared by 4 bases and J by 0 bases, with 16 bases between. This CDR3 contains 17 residues. Germline V gene data show CDR1 as SNHLY and CDR2 as FYNNEI.

J is TRBJ2-1 and V is TRBV3-1 (or the pseudogene TRBV3-2), with 9 bases fitting TRBD2. Germline CDR1 and CDR2: LGHDT and YNNKEL (reference sequence). The ends lost 7 bases at V and 7 bases at J; junction bases unmatched: 8. The CDR3 covers 14 residues. The CDR3 sequence: CASTRGGGDNEQFF. The CDR3 DNA reads TGTGCCAGCACCCGTGGCGGGGGGGATAATGAGCAGTTCTTC.

The chain joins TRBV9 to TRBJ1-1; 9 nucleotides match TRBD1. From germline, CDR1 is SGDLS and CDR2 YYNGEE. J lost 2 bases, V lost 4 bases, and 6 bases had no gene match. The length of the CDR3 is 15 residues. Here the CDR3 reads CASSTTQGANTEAFF. CDR3 DNA: TGTGCCAGCAGCACAACACAGGGGGCCAACACTGAAGCTTTCTTT.

Remarks on this clone: The junction departs from the called germline gene at one end, perhaps through a read error. This chain links TRBV2 with TRBJ2-3; D tentatively fits TRBD1 or TRBD2 (6 bases each). This CDR3 comprises 13 residues. Germline lookup yields CDR1 SNHLY and CDR2 FYNNEI. The CDR3 is CASSFGNGGNLDF. The CDR3, as DNA: TGTGCCAGCAGTTTTGGTAACGGGGGCAACCTAGATTTT.

The J gene is TRBJ1-3, the V gene TRBV5-4; D might be TRBD1 (5 bases). Trimming removed 3 bases at V and 2 bases at J, with 12 bases between. CDR1 and CDR2 (germline): SGHNT, YYREEE (reference sequence). The CDR3 contains 15 residues. The CDR3 spells CASSWGTEPGNTIYF. CDR3 DNA sequence: TGTGCCAGCAGCTGGGGGACGGAACCTGGAAACACCATATATTTT.

The chain employs TRBV2 and TRBJ2-3, with a weak D call TRBD2 (6 bases). The CDR3 has 16 residues. Germline-derived CDR1 and CDR2 are SNHLY and FYNNEI. Trimming shortened V by 1 base and J by 3 bases, and 14 bases separated the two germline ends. The CDR3 spells CASSEVLTSSTDTQYF. The CDR3 nucleotides read TGTGCCAGCAGTGAAGTTTTGACTAGTTCAACAGATACGCAGTATTTT.

The chain joins TRBV7-8 to TRBJ2-5; perhaps TRBD1 as D (5 bases). Per germline, CDR1 SGHVS and CDR2 FQNEAQ. V lost 2 bases, J lost 2 bases, and 24 bases lay in between. The CDR3 spans 19 residues. As DNA, the CDR3 is TGTGCCAGCAGCTTAAGCCGGAACCGGGCAGGGCCTTCTCAAGAGACCCAGTACTTC. As protein: CASSLSRNRAGPSQETQYF.

This chain uses TRBV19 with TRBJ1-5; 7 nucleotides line up with TRBD1. This CDR3 region has 13 residues. In germline, CDR1 is LNHDA, CDR2 SQIVND (reference sequence). V lost 5 bases, J lost 4 bases, and 2 bases stayed unmatched. The CDR3: CASSGQENQPQHF. The CDR3 nucleotides read TGTGCCAGTAGTGGACAGGAGAATCAGCCCCAGCATTTT.

This clone has a single count. J is TRBJ2-3 and V is TRBV11-1, with 8 bases matching TRBD1. Germline values: CDR1 SGHAT, CDR2 FQDESV (reference sequence). The length of the CDR3 is 16 residues. V gave up 6 bases and J gave up 8 bases; unmatched junction bases: 16. The CDR3 region has the DNA TGTGCCAGCAGTTCCGACAACCGTCAGGGGGCGGTTACGCAGTATTTT. Protein sequence: CASSSDNRQGAVTQYF.

This rearrangement joins TRBV30 to TRBJ1-2; D remains unclear. CDR1 GTSNPN and CDR2 SVGIG come from the germline V gene (reference sequence). This CDR3 is 12 amino acids long. With 0 bases removed from V and 4 bases from J, the gap between germline ends came to 6 bases. The CDR3 spells CAWSVLPYGYTF. The CDR3 DNA reads TGTGCCTGGAGTGTTCTTCCCTATGGCTACACCTTC. The full variable domain, rest sourced from reference TRBV30 and TRBJ1-2, is SQTIHQWPATLVQPVGSPLSLECTVEGTSNPNLYWYRQAAGRGLQLLFYSVGIGQISSEVPQNLSASRPQDRQFILSSKKLLLSDSGFYLCAWSVLPYGYTFGSGTRLTVV.

This chain links TRBV7-9 with TRBJ2-1, with D possibly matching TRBD2 (6 bases). Germline-derived CDR1 and CDR2 are SEHNR and FQNEAQ (reference sequence). Trimming took off 5 bases at V and 4 bases at J, with 12 bases between the two ends. There are 14 residues in the CDR3. The CDR3 DNA is TGTGCCAGCAGCACCGGGGACTTTTACAATGAGCAGTTCTTC. Its translation is CASSTGDFYNEQFF.

This chain links TRBV29-1 with TRBJ2-1; D uncertain. The V gene lost 2 bases and the J gene lost 12 bases, with 17 bases spanning the gap. Germline assignment: CDR1 SQVTM and CDR2 ANQGSEA. The CDR3 consists of 13 residues. The CDR3 is CSVESLTSSGQFF. CDR3 coding DNA: TGCAGCGTTGAATCGCTAACGAGCTCGGGGCAGTTCTTC.

The chain couples TRBV19 to TRBJ2-2, with TRBD1 identical over 7 bases. Trimming at V came to 5 bases and at J to 2 bases, leaving 5 bases not matched to a gene. CDR1 and CDR2 from the germline V gene are LNHDA and SQIVND (reference sequence). This CDR3 comprises 15 residues. CDR3 region: CASSSGQINTGELFF. The CDR3 nucleotides read TGTGCCAGTAGTTCGGGACAGATTAACACCGGGGAGCTGTTTTTT.

J is TRBJ2-1 and V is TRBV24-1; maybe TRBD2 (6 bases). Germline-derived CDR1 and CDR2 are KGHDR and SFDVKD. V shed 4 bases and J shed 8 bases, with 23 bases lying between them. The CDR3 has 17 amino acids. CDR3 DNA: TGTGCCACCAGTGACCCTTACCATCCGATAGCGGATCATGAGCAGTTCTTC. Amino acid sequence: CATSDPYHPIADHEQFF.

The chain has TRBV4-1 and TRBJ1-2; D not resolved. The CDR3 length is 15 residues. Trimming took 0 bases from V and 2 from J, leaving 10 bases between them. The germline CDR1 and CDR2 sequences are MGHRA and YSYEKL. The CDR3: CASSQDVVQNYGYTF. The CDR3 region has the DNA TGCGCCAGCAGCCAAGATGTGGTGCAGAACTATGGCTACACCTTC.

This clone was seen only once. J is TRBJ2-5 and V is TRBV9, with D perhaps TRBD1 (5 bases). The CDR3 has 15 residues. Germline lookup yields CDR1 SGDLS and CDR2 YYNGEE. V was pared by 0 bases and J by 5 bases, with 14 bases between. In nucleotides, the CDR3 is TGTGCCAGCAGCGTAGACTGGACACCCCAGGAGACCCAGTACTTC. Protein: CASSVDWTPQETQYF.

The genes are TRBV3-1 (or the pseudogene TRBV3-2) and TRBJ2-5; 8 bases line up with TRBD2. The CDR3 loop spans 16 amino acids. The V gene end was trimmed by 0 bases and the J gene end by 5 bases; junction bases not matched to a gene: 8. Germline V gene sequence: CDR1 LGHDT, CDR2 YNNKEL (reference sequence). The CDR3 sequence: CASSQDPNGGRETQYF. For the CDR3, the DNA is TGTGCCAGCAGCCAAGACCCTAATGGCGGGAGGGAGACCCAGTACTTC.

The CDR3 DNA is TGTGCCAGCAGTTTACAAACGGGGGCGGGACAGCCCCAGCATTTT. This codes for CASSLQTGAGQPQHF. The chain is built from TRBV28 and TRBJ1-5, with a possible D match to TRBD1 (6 bases). The CDR3 runs to 15 residues. Germline values: CDR1 MDHEN, CDR2 SYDVKM. Between the trimmed V and J ends, which lost 2 bases and 7 bases, there was a span of 15 bases.

The table lists this clone with a count of one. The rearrangement joins TRBV19 to TRBJ1-4, with 7 bases fitting TRBD1. Germline values: CDR1 LNHDA, CDR2 SQIVND (reference sequence). J lost 2 bases, V lost 5 bases, and 8 bases had no gene match. This CDR3 contains 16 residues. The CDR3 reads CASSARDSSTNEKLFF. In DNA, the CDR3 is TGTGCCAGTAGTGCCCGGGACAGTTCGACTAATGAAAAACTGTTTTTT.

This sequence joins TRBV9 and TRBJ1-2; D may be TRBD1 (5 bases). There are 14 residues in the CDR3. V dropped 0 bases and J dropped 8 bases, with 14 bases sitting between them. The V gene's germline CDR1 is SGDLS and CDR2 YYNGEE. The CDR3 here is CASSVATGGGGYTF. DNA for the CDR3: TGTGCCAGCAGCGTAGCTACTGGGGGTGGCGGCTACACCTTC. The variable domain in full, completed from reference TRBV9 and TRBJ1-2, reads DSGVTQTPKHLITATGQRVTLRCSPRSGDLSVYWYQQSLDQGLQFLIQYYNGEERAKGNILERFSAQQFPDLHSELNLSSLELGDSALYFCASSVATGGGGYTFGSGTRLTVV.

This sequence joins TRBV6-5 and TRBJ2-5; possibly TRBD1 or TRBD2 for D (5 bases each). This CDR3 has 12 residues. The V end was cut by 7 bases, the J end by 5 bases, with 11 bases between. Germline V CDR1 and CDR2: MNHEY, SVGAGI. CDR3 bases: TGTGCCAGCACCGGGAACAGGGAGACCCAGTACTTC. Translation: CASTGNRETQYF.

This clone was seen only once. This chain joins TRBV19 and TRBJ1-3; D ambiguous. CDR3 size: 17 residues. The germline V and J ends were trimmed by 3 bases and 4 bases, with 19 bases remaining between them. Germline lookup yields CDR1 LNHDA and CDR2 SQIVND (reference sequence). DNA for the CDR3: TGTGCCAGTAGTATCCTCTCTAGGGCTGAACCAGGAAACACCATATATTTT. It yields the protein CASSILSRAEPGNTIYF.

J is TRBJ2-7 and V is TRBV5-1; weak D call: TRBD1 (5 bases). Germline CDR1 reads SGHRS; CDR2 reads YFSETQ. V gave up 0 bases and J gave up 7 bases, with 17 bases separating them. The CDR3 spans 15 residues. The CDR3 coding sequence is TGCGCCAGCAGCTTGGCCGAAGGGGCCCAGGGAGAGCAGTACTTC. Amino acids: CASSLAEGAQGEQYF.

The V call is TRBV30, the J call TRBJ1-3, with D unresolved. The CDR3 runs 13 residues. Looked up from germline, CDR1 is GTSNPN and CDR2 is SVGIG (reference sequence). With 1 base removed from V and 0 bases from J, the gap between germline ends came to 4 bases. CDR3 coding DNA: TGTGCCTGGAGTGGGTACTCTGGAAACACCATATATTTT. Amino acid sequence: CAWSGYSGNTIYF.

The chain employs TRBV3-1 (or the pseudogene TRBV3-2) and TRBJ1-6; 10 bases map to TRBD1. Unmatched junction bases numbered 6, after V lost 0 bases and J lost 7 bases. The CDR3 extends over 17 amino acids. CDR1 is LGHDT and CDR2 is YNNKEL in the germline V gene (reference sequence). CDR3 bases: TGTGCCAGCAGCCAAGATCCCGAGGACAGGGGGAATTCACCCCTCCACTTT. Amino acids: CASSQDPEDRGNSPLHF.